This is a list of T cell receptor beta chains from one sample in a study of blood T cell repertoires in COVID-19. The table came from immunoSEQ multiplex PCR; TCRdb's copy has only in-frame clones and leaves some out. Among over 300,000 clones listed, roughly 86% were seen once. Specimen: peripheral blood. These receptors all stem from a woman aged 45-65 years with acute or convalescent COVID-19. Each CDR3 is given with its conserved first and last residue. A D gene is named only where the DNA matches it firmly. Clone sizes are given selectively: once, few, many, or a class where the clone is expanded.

cdr3_aa: CASSRTGAEAFF; cdr3_nt: TGTGCCAGCAGCAGGACAGGAGCTGAAGCTTTCTTT; v_call: TRBV5-6; clone_size: .; j_call: TRBJ1-1; d_call: TRBD1
cdr3_aa: CASSPTGGFNYGYTF; cdr3_nt: TGTGCCAGCAGTCCGACAGGGGGATTCAACTATGGCTACACCTTC; v_call: TRBV6-5; clone_size: .; j_call: TRBJ1-2; d_call: TRBD1
cdr3_aa: CASSSNRDTEAFF; cdr3_nt: TGTGCCAGCAGTTCAAACAGGGACACTGAAGCTTTCTTT; v_call: TRBV6-2/TRBV6-3; clone_size: .; j_call: TRBJ1-1; d_call: .
cdr3_aa: CASSPRTSGRDEQFF; cdr3_nt: TGTGCCAGCAGTCCCCGGACTAGCGGGAGGGACGAGCAGTTCTTC; v_call: TRBV11-1; clone_size: .; j_call: TRBJ2-1; d_call: TRBD2
cdr3_aa: CASTTFGLAGRRGYNEQFF; cdr3_nt: TGTGCCAGCACCACCTTTGGACTAGCGGGGAGGAGGGGTTACAATGAGCAGTTCTTC; v_call: TRBV28; clone_size: .; j_call: TRBJ2-1; d_call: TRBD2
cdr3_aa: CASSLRQGETQYF; cdr3_nt: TGCGCCAGCAGCTTGAGGCAGGGAGAGACCCAGTACTTC; v_call: TRBV5-1; clone_size: .; j_call: TRBJ2-5; d_call: .
cdr3_aa: CASSFGTGGSVTEAFF; cdr3_nt: TGTGCCAGCAGCTTCGGGACAGGGGGATCTGTTACTGAAGCTTTCTTT; v_call: TRBV5-5; clone_size: .; j_call: TRBJ1-1; d_call: TRBD1
cdr3_aa: CATSPGGLRPYEQYF; cdr3_nt: TGTGCCACCAGTCCCGGAGGGTTGAGGCCCTACGAGCAGTACTTC; v_call: TRBV24-1; clone_size: .; j_call: TRBJ2-7; d_call: .
cdr3_aa: CASSLEQGARGNTIYF; cdr3_nt: TGTGCCAGCAGCTTGGAACAGGGGGCGCGTGGAAACACCATATATTTT; v_call: TRBV5-5; clone_size: .; j_call: TRBJ1-3; d_call: TRBD1
cdr3_aa: CASSYSVVSDTQYF; cdr3_nt: TGTGCCAGCAGTTACTCTGTCGTTTCAGATACGCAGTATTTT; v_call: TRBV6-5; clone_size: once; j_call: TRBJ2-3; d_call: .
cdr3_aa: CASSTGVNSPLHF; cdr3_nt: TGTGCCAGTAGTACCGGAGTTAATTCACCCCTCCACTTT; v_call: TRBV19; clone_size: .; j_call: TRBJ1-6; d_call: .
cdr3_aa: CASSLPLNYGYTF; cdr3_nt: TGTGCCAGCAGTTTACCACTAAACTATGGCTACACCTTC; v_call: TRBV28; clone_size: .; j_call: TRBJ1-2; d_call: .
cdr3_aa: CASSEAGTVSQPQHF; cdr3_nt: TGTGCCAGCAGTGAAGCCGGGACAGTAAGTCAGCCCCAGCATTTT; v_call: TRBV6-1; clone_size: .; j_call: TRBJ1-5; d_call: TRBD1
cdr3_aa: CASISAGQETQYF; cdr3_nt: TGTGCCAGCATCAGTGCAGGACAAGAGACCCAGTACTTC; v_call: TRBV5-4; clone_size: .; j_call: TRBJ2-5; d_call: .
cdr3_aa: CASSLAPGGTDTQYF; cdr3_nt: TGTGCCAGCAGTTTGGCTCCAGGGGGAACAGATACGCAGTATTTT; v_call: TRBV28; clone_size: .; j_call: TRBJ2-3; d_call: TRBD1
cdr3_aa: CASSSRGDTEAFF; cdr3_nt: TGTGCCAGCAGCTCTCGGGGGGACACTGAAGCTTTCTTT; v_call: TRBV7-9; clone_size: .; j_call: TRBJ1-1; d_call: .
cdr3_aa: CASSLDTGELFF; cdr3_nt: TGTGCCAGCAGCCTTGACACCGGGGAGCTGTTTTTT; v_call: TRBV7-3; clone_size: .; j_call: TRBJ2-2; d_call: .
cdr3_aa: CASSQPFSGREGYNEQFF; cdr3_nt: TGTGCCAGCAGCCAACCATTTAGCGGGAGGGAGGGCTACAATGAGCAGTTCTTC; v_call: TRBV11-2; clone_size: .; j_call: TRBJ2-1; d_call: TRBD2
cdr3_aa: CASRIDRGRSYEQYF; cdr3_nt: TGTGCCAGCAGGATCGACAGGGGGAGATCCTACGAGCAGTACTTC; v_call: TRBV2; clone_size: .; j_call: TRBJ2-7; d_call: TRBD1
cdr3_aa: CASSLDLGAAYEQYF; cdr3_nt: TGTGCCAGCAGCTTAGATCTGGGGGCGGCCTACGAGCAGTACTTC; v_call: TRBV7-2; clone_size: once; j_call: TRBJ2-7; d_call: .
cdr3_aa: CASSLAGGLAGNEQFF; cdr3_nt: TGTGCCAGCAGCTTAGCGGGGGGACTAGCGGGTAATGAGCAGTTCTTC; v_call: TRBV7-2; clone_size: few; j_call: TRBJ2-1; d_call: TRBD2
cdr3_aa: CASSSRLGSGELFF; cdr3_nt: TGTGCCAGCAGCTCCCGACTTGGCTCTGGGGAGCTGTTTTTT; v_call: TRBV7-3; clone_size: once; j_call: TRBJ2-2; d_call: .
cdr3_aa: CSARGGHEQYF; cdr3_nt: TGCAGTGCTAGGGGGGGTCACGAGCAGTACTTC; v_call: TRBV20-1; clone_size: .; j_call: TRBJ2-7; d_call: .
cdr3_aa: CASSPRLANTGELFF; cdr3_nt: TGCGCCAGCAGCCCCCGACTAGCAAACACCGGGGAGCTGTTTTTT; v_call: TRBV5-1; clone_size: .; j_call: TRBJ2-2; d_call: TRBD2
cdr3_aa: CAISDPGSSEPQHF; cdr3_nt: TGTGCCATCAGTGATCCGGGATCATCGGAGCCCCAGCATTTT; v_call: TRBV10-3; clone_size: .; j_call: TRBJ1-5; d_call: .
cdr3_aa: CASSQASGTGAQNTEAFF; cdr3_nt: TGTGCCAGCAGCCAAGCGTCCGGGACAGGGGCGCAGAACACTGAAGCTTTCTTT; v_call: TRBV3-1/TRBV3-2; clone_size: .; j_call: TRBJ1-1; d_call: TRBD1
cdr3_aa: CASGGQGDNQPQHF; cdr3_nt: TGTGCCAGCGGCGGCCAGGGTGACAATCAGCCCCAGCATTTT; v_call: TRBV6-5; clone_size: .; j_call: TRBJ1-5; d_call: .
cdr3_aa: CASSLPALGQGNTEAFF; cdr3_nt: TGTGCCAGCAGCTTACCAGCTCTCGGACAGGGTAACACTGAAGCTTTCTTT; v_call: TRBV7-2; clone_size: .; j_call: TRBJ1-1; d_call: TRBD1
cdr3_aa: CASSFRQANYNSPLHF; cdr3_nt: TGTGCCAGCAGCTTCCGACAGGCCAACTATAATTCACCCCTCCACTTT; v_call: TRBV5-6; clone_size: once; j_call: TRBJ1-6; d_call: .
cdr3_aa: CASSLVAGNYEQYF; cdr3_nt: TGTGCCAGCAGCTTAGTAGCGGGAAACTACGAGCAGTACTTC; v_call: TRBV11-2; clone_size: .; j_call: TRBJ2-7; d_call: TRBD2
cdr3_aa: CASSLGTVEYNEQFF; cdr3_nt: TGTGCCAGCTCACTCGGGACAGTTGAATACAATGAGCAGTTCTTC; v_call: TRBV18; clone_size: .; j_call: TRBJ2-1; d_call: TRBD1
cdr3_aa: CASSEAGNSPLHF; cdr3_nt: TGTGCCAGCTCAGAGGCGGGGAATTCACCCCTCCACTTT; v_call: TRBV28; clone_size: once; j_call: TRBJ1-6; d_call: .
cdr3_aa: CASSLTVAGDGYTF; cdr3_nt: TGTGCCAGCAGCTTAACCGTGGCGGGAGATGGCTACACCTTC; v_call: TRBV7-3; clone_size: .; j_call: TRBJ1-2; d_call: .
cdr3_aa: CASSLRLAEGLRHEQFF; cdr3_nt: TGTGCCAGCAGCTTACGGCTAGCGGAGGGGCTGCGGCATGAGCAGTTCTTC; v_call: TRBV7-9; clone_size: .; j_call: TRBJ2-1; d_call: TRBD2
cdr3_aa: CASRRDHYYEQYF; cdr3_nt: TGTGCCAGCAGGCGTGACCACTACTACGAGCAGTACTTC; v_call: TRBV2; clone_size: few; j_call: TRBJ2-7; d_call: .
cdr3_aa: CASSLGGGGSTDTQYF; cdr3_nt: TGTGCCAGCAGCTTAGGTGGCGGAGGGAGCACAGATACGCAGTATTTT; v_call: TRBV7-2; clone_size: .; j_call: TRBJ2-3; d_call: .
cdr3_aa: CASSIPGLAGDYEQYF; cdr3_nt: TGTGCCAGTAGTATCCCGGGACTAGCGGGAGACTACGAGCAGTACTTC; v_call: TRBV19; clone_size: once; j_call: TRBJ2-7; d_call: TRBD2
cdr3_aa: CASSVELLATQYF; cdr3_nt: TGTGCCAGCAGCGTAGAGCTACTAGCAACGCAGTATTTT; v_call: TRBV9; clone_size: .; j_call: TRBJ2-3; d_call: .
cdr3_aa: CASSRRLAGAPTGELFF; cdr3_nt: TGTGCCAGCAGTAGACGACTAGCGGGGGCTCCCACCGGGGAGCTGTTTTTT; v_call: TRBV6-2/TRBV6-3; clone_size: .; j_call: TRBJ2-2; d_call: TRBD2
cdr3_aa: CASSRGLAEAKGQFF; cdr3_nt: TGCGCCAGCAGCAGGGGACTAGCGGAGGCTAAGGGGCAGTTCTTC; v_call: TRBV5-1; clone_size: .; j_call: TRBJ2-1; d_call: TRBD2